The sample holds a few counts of the clone carrying this T cell receptor beta chain. This entry is derived from a study of beta chain features in type 1 diabetes. The CDR3 is 14 residues long. CDR1 MDHEN and CDR2 SYDVKM come from the germline V gene. Trimming took off 5 bases at V and 5 bases at J, with 13 bases between the two ends. What was sequenced were expressed TCRB transcripts, since all of the isolated RNA had been reverse transcribed. Clones were read by immunoSEQ multiplex PCR, and TCRdb kept only the in-frame ones, dropping some. The sample holds approximately 340,000 clones, about 14% seen once.

The chain is built from TRBV28 and TRBJ2-1; D not certain. Sequencing used naive CD4+ T cells from blood. The sequence was collected from a young woman in good health. DNA for the CDR3: TGTGCCAGCAGTCCTTCTTCCGTAGACAATGAGCAGTTCTTC. Amino acids: CASSPSSVDNEQFF.